This T cell receptor (beta chain) comes out of a study of a mutant IDH1 vaccine in newly diagnosed glioma. For the study at large: Mean patient age was around 40 years; roughly 62% were male and approximately 40% female. Therapy received beforehand was radiotherapy, temozolomide, or both, with most patients given both. Week 47 marked visit V13, whereas week 35 marked visit V12.

Comment on this clone: What it recognizes is unknown.

TCRdb's table, derived via immunoSEQ multiplex PCR, lists solely in-frame clones and lacks some. The sample has 58,000 or so clones; roughly four fifths are singletons. The CDR3 length is 15 residues. V shed 8 bases and J 7 bases; nucleotides not matched to a gene: 12. The germline CDR1 and CDR2 sequences are LNHDA and SQIVND (reference sequence). Noted time point: week 47, end of study. In the vaccine, a single dose held 300 ug of the mutant IDH1 20-mer peptide, along with topical imiquimod. Patients, over weeks 1, 3, 5, 7, 11, 15, 19 and 23, received a total of eight vaccinations. The sample in question was PBMCs, obtained from a glioma patient whose treatment included an IDH1 peptide vaccine. The V gene is TRBV19, the J gene TRBJ2-7, with 12 bases lining up with TRBD1. This TCR was recovered from a woman in her forties or fifties with glioma. DNA of the CDR3: TGTGCCAGTGGCCCTTCCGGGACAGGGGGCTGGGAGCAGTACTTC. Encoded protein: CASGPSGTGGWEQYF.